This entry lists 29 T cell receptor beta chains sequenced from one sample in a study of T cells in Graves' hyperthyroidism and ophthalmopathy. Regions amplified from RNA transcripts were the TCR beta CDR3 regions. The TCR CDR3 first-round RT-PCR relied on the HTBI primer set. Each CDR3 protein gets one entry after TCRdb re-called the multiplex PCR reads with MiXCR. The table records a few hundred thousand distinct CDR3 sequences, less than 20% of them present only once. Sequenced material: blood. Source of these receptors: a woman under 30 with Graves' hyperthyroidism.

This clonotype was counted only a few times. The chain joins TRBV15 to TRBJ1-5, with 8 bases that match TRBD1. Trimming removed 6 bases from V and 7 bases from J; junction bases left unmatched: 17. Germline V gene data show CDR1 as LNHNV and CDR2 as YYDKDF (reference sequence). The CDR3 is 17 amino acids. CDR3 in amino acids: CATRGGLRQGIGQPQHF. DNA of the CDR3: TGTGCCACCAGGGGGGGGCTGAGACAGGGGATCGGGCAGCCCCAGCATTTT. Drawing the rest from reference TRBV15 and TRBJ1-5, the complete variable domain is DAMVIQNPRYQVTQFGKPVTLSCSQTLNHNVMYWYQQKSSQAPKLLFHYYDKDFNNEADTPDNFQSRRPNTSFCFLDIRSPGLGDTAMYLCATRGGLRQGIGQPQHFGDGTRLSIL.

This clonotype was recorded at least ten times. The chain couples TRBV11-2 to TRBJ1-1; D ambiguous. Between the trimmed V and J ends, which lost 3 bases and 1 base, there was a span of 12 bases. The CDR3 covers 15 residues. Per the germline V gene, CDR1 is SGHAT and CDR2 is FQNNGV. In DNA, the CDR3 is TGTGCCAGCAGCTTTAACATAAATCAGAACACTGAAGCTTTCTTT. Protein sequence: CASSFNINQNTEAFF.

This clonotype was observed at least ten times. The chain is built from TRBV3-1 and TRBJ2-1; 9 bases align to TRBD2. The CDR3 is 16 residues long. Trimming removed 3 bases from V and 4 bases from J; junction bases left unmatched: 7. CDR1 and CDR2 (germline): LGHDT, YNNKEL (reference sequence). The CDR3: CASSQRGGRVYNEQFF. The CDR3 DNA reads TGTGCCAGCAGCCAGAGGGGCGGGAGGGTATACAATGAGCAGTTCTTC.

This clonotype was counted many times. This chain connects TRBV6-5 to TRBJ1-2; 9 bases map to TRBD1. CDR3 size: 16 residues. Germline V CDR1 and CDR2: MNHEY, SVGAGI. Trimming cost V 2 bases and J 2 bases; bases outside gene matches: 6. DNA for the CDR3: TGTGCCAGCAGTTACCAGGCCGGGACAGGGAACTATGGCTACACCTTC. It codes for CASSYQAGTGNYGYTF.

This clonotype showed up many times. The V call is TRBV24-1, the J call TRBJ1-1, with 7 bases aligning to TRBD1. The CDR3 consists of 13 residues. In germline, CDR1 is KGHDR, CDR2 SFDVKD. V gave up 1 base and J gave up 11 bases; unmatched junction bases: 6. CDR3 sequence reads: CATSDLGDRDAFF. The DNA of the CDR3 is TGTGCCACCAGTGATTTAGGAGACAGGGACGCTTTCTTT.

Comments on this clonotype: A read error is possible here, since a much larger clone lies one base away. V and J are TRBV2 and TRBJ1-2, with a tentative D call TRBD1 (6 bases). Germline V gene data show CDR1 as SNHLY and CDR2 as FYNNEI. The CDR3 sequence is 13 residues long. V shed 6 bases and J shed 8 bases, with 16 bases lying between them. The CDR3 coding sequence is TGTGCCAGCAGCTTCGGGGGGCTCGAAGGCTACACCTTC. Amino acid sequence: CASSFGGLEGYTF.

CDR3 protein: CASSQAPSGPGELFF. CDR3 DNA: TGCGCCAGCAGCCAAGCTCCATCTGGCCCCGGGGAGCTGTTTTTT. The chain couples TRBV4-1 to TRBJ2-2, with D uncertain. Trimming removed 1 base at V and 6 bases at J, with 12 bases between. CDR1 and CDR2 (germline): MGHRA, YSYEKL. The CDR3 is 15 amino acids.

V is TRBV10-3 and J is TRBJ1-3; D is unresolved. Germline-derived CDR1 and CDR2 are ENHRY and SYGVKD. The CDR3 totals 19 residues. Between the trimmed V and J ends, which lost 0 bases and 0 bases, there was a span of 18 bases. The CDR3: CAISESDKVWAPSGNTIYF. CDR3 in DNA: TGTGCCATCAGTGAGTCGGATAAGGTCTGGGCCCCCTCTGGAAACACCATATATTTT.

This clonotype was found many times. The V call is TRBV6-1, the J call TRBJ2-4; 7 bases are shared with TRBD2. The CDR3 spans 16 residues. Germline V gene lookup returns CDR1 MNHNS and CDR2 SASEGT. V dropped 8 bases and J dropped 1; count of bases not matched to a gene: 11. DNA of the CDR3: TGTGCCAGCGAGGGACTAACGCGCGGTGCCAAAAACATTCAGTACTTC. This translates into CASEGLTRGAKNIQYF.

The rearrangement uses TRBV4-3 and TRBJ2-3; perhaps TRBD2 as D (6 bases). Germline assignment: CDR1 LGHNA and CDR2 YSLEER. The germline V and J ends were trimmed by 4 bases and 2 bases, with 22 bases remaining between them. This CDR3 contains 18 residues. The CDR3 reads CASSRATLLAIDTDTQYF. Written as DNA, the CDR3 is TGCGCCAGCAGCCGCGCGACTCTACTAGCCATAGACACAGATACGCAGTATTTT.

This clonotype turned up a few times. V usage is TRBV19 and J usage is TRBJ1-1; D uncertain. Germline V CDR1 and CDR2: LNHDA, SQIVND (reference sequence). Trimming shortened V by 2 bases and J by 3 bases, and 7 bases separated the two germline ends. The CDR3 is 13 amino acids. The CDR3 sequence is CASSISIDTEAFF. The CDR3 DNA reads as TGTGCCAGTAGTATATCTATCGACACTGAAGCTTTCTTT.

This clonotype was counted ten times or more. V is TRBV7-9 and J is TRBJ2-3, with D unclear. Trimming took off 4 bases at V and 2 bases at J, with 16 bases between the two ends. CDR3 length equals 16 residues. Germline CDR1 reads SEHNR; CDR2 reads FQNEAQ (reference sequence). Written as DNA, the CDR3 is TGTGCCAGCAGCTGGCCCCCGGGTAGGGACACAGATACGCAGTATTTT. Translating gives CASSWPPGRDTDTQYF.

J is TRBJ2-7 and V is TRBV20-1; 13 nucleotides line up with TRBD2. Trimming took 6 bases from V and 4 from J; bases not matched to a gene: 12. The germline CDR1 and CDR2 sequences are DFQATT and SNEGSKA (reference sequence). This CDR3 is built from 16 residues. The CDR3 spells CSALGTSGAPSYEQYF. CDR3 sequence (DNA): TGCAGTGCCTTAGGGACTAGCGGGGCTCCGTCTTACGAGCAGTACTTC.

Only a few counts were recorded for this clonotype. This chain links TRBV5-1 with TRBJ2-3; 8 nucleotides line up with TRBD2. Germline CDR1 and CDR2: SGHRS and YFSETQ. Losses at the gene ends were 4 bases for V and 6 bases for J; bases not matched to a gene: 16. The CDR3 runs 17 residues. CDR3 bases: TGCGCCAGCAGCAGGGGACTAGTACCCCCCATCGGGGATACGCAGTATTTT. This encodes CASSRGLVPPIGDTQYF.

This clonotype has a count of ten or more. The rearrangement links TRBV6-1 to TRBJ2-5; 11 bases map to TRBD1. CDR3 length: 16 amino acids. The trim removed 8 bases at V and 1 base at J, leaving 9 bases unmatched. CDR1 is MNHNS and CDR2 is SASEGT in the germline V gene. CDR3 sequence (DNA): TGTGCCAGCTCCCTGATGGGACAGGGGGTCCAAGAGACCCAGTACTTC. Translated, it gives CASSLMGQGVQETQYF.

Regarding this clonotype: It may be a read error: a sequence one base away is much more abundant. The chain uses TRBV18 and TRBJ2-7; D tentatively fits TRBD1 or TRBD2 (5 bases each). The CDR3 is 14 amino acids. V shed 3 bases and J shed 1 base, with 10 bases lying between them. Germline CDR1 KGHSH, CDR2 LQKENI. CDR3 DNA: TGTGCCAGCTCACCCGGGGCAGGGTCCTACGAGCAGTACTTC. It codes for CASSPGAGSYEQYF. The variable domain in full, completed from reference TRBV18 and TRBJ2-7, reads NAGVMQNPRHLVRRRGQEARLRCSPMKGHSHVYWYRQLPEEGLKFMVYLQKENIIDESGMPKERFSAEFPKEGPSILRIQQVVRGDSAAYFCASSPGAGSYEQYFGPGTRLTVT.

This clonotype was seen repeatedly, ten times or more. The chain uses TRBV28 and TRBJ2-5; D not resolved. CDR3 length: 12 amino acids. Trimming removed 7 bases at V and 5 bases at J, with 11 bases between. In germline, CDR1 is MDHEN, CDR2 SYDVKM. The CDR3 DNA is TGTGCCAGCACCCCTCCTGGGGAGACCCAGTACTTC. Translated: CASTPPGETQYF.

This clonotype was counted only a few times. Since a much larger clone is just one base distant, this may be a read error. V and J are TRBV5-1 and TRBJ1-2; possible D gene TRBD1, 6 bases. CDR1 and CDR2 (germline): SGHRS, YFSETQ. V was shortened by 4 bases and J by 7 bases, with 14 bases between the two germline ends. The CDR3 spans 13 residues. CDR3 nucleotides: TGCGCCAGCAGCCTCGGGACATGCGGTGGCTACACCTTC. Residues: CASSLGTCGGYTF.

V and J are TRBV9 and TRBJ2-1; D might be TRBD1 (5 bases). Germline lookup yields CDR1 SGDLS and CDR2 YYNGEE. The CDR3 is 17 residues long. Trimming shortened V by 3 bases and J by 5 bases, and 21 bases separated the two germline ends. The CDR3: CASSGRQSLDLNNEQFF. In DNA form, the CDR3 reads TGTGCCAGCAGCGGGAGACAGTCCCTTGACCTCAACAATGAGCAGTTCTTC.

In this sample, this clonotype turned up many times. This sequence joins TRBV11-3 and TRBJ2-1; TRBD2 agrees at 14 bases. With V trimmed by 0 bases and J by 5 bases, 12 bases remained unmatched. CDR3 length equals 20 residues. CDR1 is SGHNT, CDR2 YENEEA, per germline. The CDR3 region is CASSLETRLAGGPANNEQFF. CDR3 in DNA: TGTGCCAGCAGCTTAGAGACGAGACTAGCGGGAGGGCCGGCAAACAATGAGCAGTTCTTC.

The count of this clonotype is one. One base away lies a much larger clone, so this may be a sequencing read error. The chain couples TRBV5-1 to TRBJ1-1; tentative D call: TRBD1 (6 bases). The CDR3 is 15 residues long. The V gene's germline CDR1 is SGHRS and CDR2 YFSETQ. In DNA form, the CDR3 reads TGCGCCAGCAGCCTGACTCAGGGGTGGAGCACTGGAGCTTTCTTT. This translates into CASSLTQGWSTGAFF.

A note on this clonotype: The conserved phenylalanine or tryptophan normally closing the CDR3 is absent here, so this likely arose from a read error. The chain couples TRBV27 to TRBJ1-5; 10 nucleotides agree with TRBD1. The CDR3 covers 18 residues. V lost 4 bases to trimming and J lost 2 bases; unmatched junction nucleotides: 11. The germline V gene encodes CDR1 MNHEY and CDR2 SMNVEV (reference sequence). In nucleotides, the CDR3 is TGTGCCAGCAGTTCATACGGTCCCGGGACAGGGGGCAATCAGCCCCAGCATTGT. Protein sequence: CASSSYGPGTGGNQPQHC.

In its sample, this clonotype was seen a few times. The J gene is TRBJ1-1, the V gene TRBV19, with TRBD1 as a possible D gene (5 bases). V was shortened by 1 base and J by 0 bases, with 6 bases between the two germline ends. The germline V gene encodes CDR1 LNHDA and CDR2 SQIVND (reference sequence). CDR3 size: 14 residues. The CDR3 region is CASSIGQMNTEAFF. The CDR3, as DNA: TGTGCCAGTAGTATAGGACAGATGAACACTGAAGCTTTCTTT.

This clonotype was counted many times. The chain combines TRBV28 with TRBJ2-7; D is possibly TRBD1 (5 bases). Germline assignment: CDR1 MDHEN and CDR2 SYDVKM. There are 15 residues in the CDR3. The germline V and J ends were trimmed by 6 bases and 2 bases, with 17 bases remaining between them. The CDR3 DNA sequence: TGTGCCAGCAGCTTCGACAGCTTCGGAACCTACGAGCAGTACTTC. This gives the protein CASSFDSFGTYEQYF.

This clonotype came up a few times. The CDR3 DNA reads TGTGCCAGCAGTGAACTGGCGGGAGGGGAGACCCAGTACTTC. Translating gives CASSELAGGETQYF. The chain joins TRBV6-1 to TRBJ2-5; 9 bases match TRBD2. The CDR3 is 14 amino acids. V was clipped by 2 bases and J by 5 bases; unmatched bases: 3. Germline loops: CDR1 MNHNS, CDR2 SASEGT.

This clonotype was seen repeatedly, ten times or more. The genes are TRBV10-3 and TRBJ1-5; D is uncertain. V gave up 0 bases and J gave up 3 bases, with 6 bases separating them. Germline CDR1 reads ENHRY; CDR2 reads SYGVKD. The CDR3 runs to 14 residues. CDR3 coding DNA: TGTGCCATCAGTGAGTCCAGCCACAATCAGCCCCAGCATTTT. It encodes CAISESSHNQPQHF.

Many counts were recorded for this clonotype. The chain has TRBV12-3 or TRBV12-4 and TRBJ2-2; 8 nucleotides match TRBD2. This CDR3 contains 14 residues. The V segment lost 6 bases and the J segment 8 bases; nucleotides outside the gene matches: 8. CDR3 sequence reads: CASSRSGSAGELFF. The CDR3 coding sequence is TGTGCCAGCAGCCGCAGCGGGAGTGCTGGGGAGCTGTTTTTT.

This clonotype has at least ten counts. The V call is TRBV7-2, the J call TRBJ2-1; 7 nucleotides line up with TRBD1. V lost 1 base to trimming and J lost 3 bases; unmatched junction nucleotides: 3. CDR3 size: 15 residues. CDR1 and CDR2 (germline): SGHTA, FQGNSA. The DNA for the CDR3 is TGTGCCAGCAGCTTAGACAGGGGTTTCTACAATGAGCAGTTCTTC. This translates into CASSLDRGFYNEQFF.

This chain uses TRBV4-1 with TRBJ1-5, with 7 nucleotides matching TRBD1. This CDR3 contains 15 residues. CDR1 and CDR2 (germline): MGHRA, YSYEKL. Trimming cost V 2 bases and J 0 bases; bases outside gene matches: 1. The CDR3 reads CASSQRQGSNQPQHF. For the CDR3, the DNA is TGCGCCAGCAGCCAAAGACAGGGTAGCAATCAGCCCCAGCATTTT.